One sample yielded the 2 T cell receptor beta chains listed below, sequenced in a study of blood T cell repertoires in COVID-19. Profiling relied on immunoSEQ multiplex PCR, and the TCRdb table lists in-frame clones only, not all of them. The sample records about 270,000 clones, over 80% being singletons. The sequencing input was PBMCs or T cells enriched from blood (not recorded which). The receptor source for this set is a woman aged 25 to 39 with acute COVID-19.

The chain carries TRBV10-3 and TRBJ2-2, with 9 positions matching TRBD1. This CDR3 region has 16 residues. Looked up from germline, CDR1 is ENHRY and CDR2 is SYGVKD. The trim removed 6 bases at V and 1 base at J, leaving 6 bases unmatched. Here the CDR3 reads CAIRRTGDGNTGELFF. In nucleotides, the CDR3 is TGTGCCATCAGGAGGACAGGGGATGGGAACACCGGGGAGCTGTTTTTT.

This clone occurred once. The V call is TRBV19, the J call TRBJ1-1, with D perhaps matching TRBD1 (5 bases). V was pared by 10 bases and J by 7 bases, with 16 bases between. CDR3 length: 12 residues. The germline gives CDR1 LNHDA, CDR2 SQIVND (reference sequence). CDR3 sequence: CATHKGLNEAFF. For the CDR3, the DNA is TGTGCCACCCACAAGGGGTTAAATGAAGCTTTCTTT.